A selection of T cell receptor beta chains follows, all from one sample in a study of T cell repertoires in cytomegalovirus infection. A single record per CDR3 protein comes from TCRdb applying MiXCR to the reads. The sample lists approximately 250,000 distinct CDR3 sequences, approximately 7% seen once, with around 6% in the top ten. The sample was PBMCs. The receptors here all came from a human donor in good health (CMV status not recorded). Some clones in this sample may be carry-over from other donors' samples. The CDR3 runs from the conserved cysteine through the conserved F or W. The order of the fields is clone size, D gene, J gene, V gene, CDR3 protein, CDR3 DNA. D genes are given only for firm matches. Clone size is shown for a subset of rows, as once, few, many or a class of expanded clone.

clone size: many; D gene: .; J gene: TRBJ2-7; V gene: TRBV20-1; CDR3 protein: CSAKEEVYEQYF; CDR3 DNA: TGCAGTGCTAAGGAAGAGGTGTACGAGCAGTACTTC
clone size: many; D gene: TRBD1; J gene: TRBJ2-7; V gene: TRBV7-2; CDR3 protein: CASSLGGGTGGRNEQYF; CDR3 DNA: TGTGCCAGCAGCTTAGGCGGGGGGACAGGGGGGAGGAACGAGCAGTACTTC
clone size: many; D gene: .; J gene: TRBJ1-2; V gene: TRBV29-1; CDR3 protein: CSVVGLHEGGYTF; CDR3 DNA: TGCAGCGTCGTAGGACTCCACGAGGGTGGCTACACCTTC
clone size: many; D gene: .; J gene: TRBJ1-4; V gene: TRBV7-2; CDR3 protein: CASSLEISIEKLFF; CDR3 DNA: TGTGCCAGCAGCTTAGAAATCTCCATTGAAAAACTGTTTTTT
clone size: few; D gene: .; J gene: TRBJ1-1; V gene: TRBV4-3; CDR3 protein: CASSQQAGNSPRPAFF; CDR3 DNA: TGCGCCAGCAGCCAACAGGCGGGCAACAGCCCGCGCCCAGCTTTCTTT
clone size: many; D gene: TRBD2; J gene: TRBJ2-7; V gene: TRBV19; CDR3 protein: CASSTPGLAYEQYF; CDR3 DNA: TGTGCCAGTAGTACACCGGGACTAGCATACGAGCAGTACTTC
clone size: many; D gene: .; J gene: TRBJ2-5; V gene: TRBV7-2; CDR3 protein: CASSFRGEETQYF; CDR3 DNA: TGTGCCAGCAGCTTCAGGGGAGAGGAGACCCAGTACTTC
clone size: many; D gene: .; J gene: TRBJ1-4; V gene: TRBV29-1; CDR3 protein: CSVVGDEKLFF; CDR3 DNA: TGCAGCGTGGTCGGGGATGAAAAACTGTTTTTT
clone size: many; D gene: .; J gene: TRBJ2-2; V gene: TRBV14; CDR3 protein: CASSQGRGTTGELFF; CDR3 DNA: TGTGCCAGCAGCCAAGGACGGGGAACCACCGGGGAGCTGTTTTTT
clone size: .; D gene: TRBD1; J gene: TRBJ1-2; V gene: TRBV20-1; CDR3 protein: CSARDPRQGAVGYTF; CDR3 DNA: TGCAGTGCTAGAGATCCGCGACAGGGGGCTGTAGGCTACACCTTC
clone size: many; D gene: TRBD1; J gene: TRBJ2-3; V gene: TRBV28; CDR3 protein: CASSLPGQGSDTQYF; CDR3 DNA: TGTGCCAGCAGTTTACCGGGACAGGGTTCAGATACGCAGTATTTT
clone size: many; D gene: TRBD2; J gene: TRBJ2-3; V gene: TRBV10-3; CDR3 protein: CAISPTSGGTDTQYF; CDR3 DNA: TGTGCCATCAGCCCTACTAGCGGGGGCACAGATACGCAGTATTTT
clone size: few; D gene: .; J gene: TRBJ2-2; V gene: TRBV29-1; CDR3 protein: CSVRQVVPTGELFF; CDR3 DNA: TGCAGCGTTAGACAGGTCGTACCCACCGGGGAGCTGTTTTTT
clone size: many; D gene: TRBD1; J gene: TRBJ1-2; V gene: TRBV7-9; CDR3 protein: CASSGGQGNYGYTF; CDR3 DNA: TGTGCCAGCAGCGGCGGACAGGGGAACTATGGCTACACCTTC
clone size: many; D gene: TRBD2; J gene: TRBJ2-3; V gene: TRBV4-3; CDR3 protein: CASSQEWTSGANTQYF; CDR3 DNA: TGCGCCAGCAGCCAAGAATGGACTAGCGGGGCCAATACGCAGTATTTT
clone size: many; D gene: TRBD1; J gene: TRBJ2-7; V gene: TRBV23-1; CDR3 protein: CASSHMTGGFYEQYF; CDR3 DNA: TGCGCCAGCAGCCACATGACAGGGGGGTTCTACGAGCAGTACTTC
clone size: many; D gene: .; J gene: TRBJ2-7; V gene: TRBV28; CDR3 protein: CASSSDSYEQYF; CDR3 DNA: TGTGCCAGCAGTTCTGACTCCTACGAGCAGTACTTC
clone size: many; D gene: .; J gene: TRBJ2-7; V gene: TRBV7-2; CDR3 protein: CASSFNSYEQYF; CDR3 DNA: TGTGCCAGCAGCTTCAACTCCTACGAGCAGTACTTC
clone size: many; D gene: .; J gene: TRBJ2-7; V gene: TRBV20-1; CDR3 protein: CSARDLSRDSYEQYF; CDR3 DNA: TGCAGTGCTAGAGATCTTTCCCGGGACTCCTACGAGCAGTACTTC
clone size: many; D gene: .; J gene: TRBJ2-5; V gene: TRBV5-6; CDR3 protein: CASSSLGTQYF; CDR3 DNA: TGTGCCAGCAGCTCCTTGGGGACCCAGTACTTC
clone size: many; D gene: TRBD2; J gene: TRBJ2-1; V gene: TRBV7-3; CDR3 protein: CASSPTSGGPYNEQFF; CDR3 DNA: TGTGCCAGCAGCCCGACTAGCGGGGGGCCGTACAATGAGCAGTTCTTC
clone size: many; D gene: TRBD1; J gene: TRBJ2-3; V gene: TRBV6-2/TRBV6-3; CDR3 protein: CASSWDREDTQYF; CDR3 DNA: TGTGCCAGCAGTTGGGACAGGGAGGATACGCAGTATTTT
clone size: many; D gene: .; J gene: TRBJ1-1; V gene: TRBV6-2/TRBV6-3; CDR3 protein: CASSPDTRMNTEAFF; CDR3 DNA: TGTGCCAGCAGTCCGGACACCCGGATGAACACTGAAGCTTTCTTT
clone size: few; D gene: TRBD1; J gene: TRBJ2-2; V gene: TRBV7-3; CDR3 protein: CASSLVGHRGIPGELFF; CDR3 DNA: TGTGCCAGCAGCTTAGTGGGACACAGGGGGATTCCCGGGGAGCTGTTTTTT
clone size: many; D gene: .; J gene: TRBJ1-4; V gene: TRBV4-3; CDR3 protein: CASSQGRTNEKLFF; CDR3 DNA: TGCGCCAGCAGCCAAGGTCGAACTAATGAAAAACTGTTTTTT
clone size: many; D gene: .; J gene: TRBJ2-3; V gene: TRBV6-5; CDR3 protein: CASSYPGTDTQYF; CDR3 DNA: TGTGCCAGCAGTTACCCGGGGACAGATACGCAGTATTTT
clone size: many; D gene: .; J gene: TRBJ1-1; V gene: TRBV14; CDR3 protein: CASSQGLGGGAFF; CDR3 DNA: TGTGCCAGCAGCCAAGGTCTTGGGGGAGGAGCTTTCTTT
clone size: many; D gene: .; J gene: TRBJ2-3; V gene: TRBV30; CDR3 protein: CAWIPSSADTQYF; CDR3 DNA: TGTGCCTGGATTCCCTCCTCGGCAGATACGCAGTATTTT
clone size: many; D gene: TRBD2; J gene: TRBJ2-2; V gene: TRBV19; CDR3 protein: CASSSTSNTGELFF; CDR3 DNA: TGTGCCAGTAGTTCGACTAGCAACACCGGGGAGCTGTTTTTT
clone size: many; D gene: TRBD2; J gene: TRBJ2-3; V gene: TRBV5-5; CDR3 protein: CASSLPTSADTQYF; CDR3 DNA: TGTGCCAGCAGCTTGCCGACTAGCGCAGATACGCAGTATTTT
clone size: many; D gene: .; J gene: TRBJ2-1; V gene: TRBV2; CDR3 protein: CASRRDGVTSYNEQFF; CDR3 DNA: TGTGCCAGCAGAAGGGACGGTGTTACCTCCTACAATGAGCAGTTCTTC
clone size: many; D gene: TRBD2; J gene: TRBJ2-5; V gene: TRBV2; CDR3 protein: CASSLDSGEETQYF; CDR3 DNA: TGTGCCAGCAGTCTTGATAGCGGGGAAGAGACCCAGTACTTC